The T cell receptor (beta chain) under discussion was sequenced for a study of lymphopenia after photon versus proton radiotherapy. Broader study findings: Larger post-nadir TCR diversity loss correlated inversely with survival in deceased patients. Under photons, naive T cells and diversity fell while effector/memory populations rose.

Sequencing used immunoSEQ multiplex PCR; TCRdb keeps in-frame clones, though not all of them. The table includes about 64,000 clones, 87% detected once. In the case of this clone: Antigen unknown.

V dropped 4 bases and J dropped 10 bases, with 14 bases sitting between them. The CDR3 loop spans 13 amino acids. Per germline, CDR1 LNHDA and CDR2 SQIVND (reference sequence). The chain has TRBV19 and TRBJ2-1, with D possibly being TRBD2 (7 bases). This sequence was found in a man at least 80 years old with esophageal cancer. The sequencing used peripheral blood, collected from a patient treated with proton-based radiotherapy. The CDR3 sequence is CASSSGGVWEQFF. CDR3 in DNA: TGTGCCAGTAGTAGCGGGGGCGTTTGGGAGCAGTTCTTC.